The 10 T cell receptor beta chains in this list originate from one sample, sequenced in a study of vaccination and CD4 T cells after COVID-19 (dated 2022 in TCRdb). The sample's treatment or condition label, in plain terms: roughly ten-day PBMC culture with coronavirus spike peptide pools or control peptides (ViraFEST assay). No cognate antigen is known for these TCRs. Library preparation used PCR. Sequencing used an Illumina iSeq 100. TCR sequencing of DNA from cultured CD4+ T cells used the Oncomine TCR Beta short-read assay at the Johns Hopkins FTIC core. Using fastp at Q25 and MiXCR, TCRdb reprocessed the public reads and kept productive beta chains. Under each unique CDR3 protein, matching rows form one entry showing the most common genes and DNA. The table for this sample lists about 5,100 distinct CDR3 sequences; around 25% of them were counted only once. More than 20% of the sample is taken by the ten largest.

Source: CD4+ T cells from blood, cultured in vitro, taken after SARS-CoV-2 vaccination. All receptors derive from a human donor who had recovered from COVID-19.

The chain uses TRBV27 and TRBJ2-7, with 7 positions matching TRBD1. The CDR3 has 13 residues. V dropped 4 bases and J dropped 2; count of bases not matched to a gene: 2. CDR1 and CDR2 (germline): MNHEY, SMNVEV (reference sequence). CDR3: CASSWDRAYEQYF. CDR3 nucleotides: TGTGCCAGCAGTTGGGACAGAGCCTACGAGCAGTACTTC.

By share of the sample, this clonotype is medium-sized. The rearrangement uses TRBV28 and TRBJ1-5; no clear D gene. Per the germline V gene, CDR1 is MDHEN and CDR2 is SYDVKM. This CDR3 is built from 15 residues. V lost 4 bases, J lost 0 bases, and 10 bases lay in between. Here the CDR3 reads CASSSNGISNQPQHF. The CDR3 DNA reads as TGTGCCAGCAGTTCGAACGGGATTAGCAATCAGCCCCAGCATTTT. Full variable domain (missing parts from reference TRBV28 and TRBJ1-5): DVKVTQSSRYLVKRTGEKVFLECVQDMDHENMFWYRQDPGLGLRLIYFSYDVKMKEKGDIPEGYSVSREKKERFSLILESASTNQTSMYLCASSSNGISNQPQHFGDGTRLSIL.

This chain connects TRBV10-3 to TRBJ2-7, with D perhaps TRBD1 (5 bases). This CDR3 contains 15 residues. Germline-derived CDR1 and CDR2 are ENHRY and SYGVKD. The germline V and J ends were trimmed by 0 bases and 0 bases, with 9 bases remaining between them. The CDR3 nucleotides read TGTGCCATCAGTGAGTCACGTCAGGGCTCCTACGAGCAGTACTTC. Its protein product is CAISESRQGSYEQYF.

This clonotype was picked up one time. This chain links TRBV27 with TRBJ1-2, with D possibly TRBD1 on 6 matching bases. The CDR3 has 14 residues. Trimming removed 5 bases at V and 8 bases at J, with 18 bases between. Germline lookup yields CDR1 MNHEY and CDR2 SMNVEV (reference sequence). CDR3 DNA: TGTGCCAGCAGTCCATACAGTGGGGGCGGCGGCTACACCTTC. Its translation is CASSPYSGGGGYTF.

In its sample, this clonotype ranks as medium-sized. The rearrangement uses TRBV7-3 and TRBJ1-6; TRBD1 matches 7 bases. Germline V gene lookup returns CDR1 SGHTA and CDR2 FQGTGA. The CDR3 runs to 14 residues. The J segment lost 5 bases and the V segment lost 4 bases, leaving 2 bases of the junction unmatched. CDR3 amino acids: CASSSTGNNSPLHF. CDR3 in DNA: TGTGCCAGCAGCTCGACAGGGAATAATTCACCCCTCCACTTT.

This clonotype was seen a handful of times. The rearrangement uses TRBV24-1 and TRBJ2-1; no definite D call. This CDR3 comprises 14 residues. V was shortened by 0 bases and J by 4 bases, with 6 bases between the two germline ends. The V gene's germline CDR1 is KGHDR and CDR2 SFDVKD. CDR3 region: CATSDLDNYNEQFF. The CDR3 DNA follows: TGTGCCACCAGTGATTTGGACAATTACAATGAGCAGTTCTTC.

V and J are TRBV7-2 and TRBJ2-7; weak D call: TRBD1 (6 bases). This CDR3 region has 14 residues. Trimming shortened V by 6 bases and J by 2 bases, and 14 bases separated the two germline ends. Germline CDR1 reads SGHTA; CDR2 reads FQGNSA. CDR3 in DNA: TGTGCCAGCAGTCAAACCGGGACAACCTACGAGCAGTACTTC. As protein: CASSQTGTTYEQYF.

Judged by abundance, this clonotype is medium-sized. The chain employs TRBV20-1 and TRBJ2-5; D perhaps matches TRBD2 (7 bases). The CDR3 is 14 residues long. CDR1 and CDR2 from the germline V gene are DFQATT and SNEGSKA (reference sequence). V was cut by 6 bases and J by 4 bases, with 18 bases left in between. CDR3 in DNA: TGCAGTGCCCCCGGCGGGGGCTGGGGAGAGACCCAGTACTTC. Translation: CSAPGGGWGETQYF.

The chain combines TRBV7-9 with TRBJ1-6; D gene uncertain. The CDR3 is 16 amino acids. Trimming pared 5 bases from V and 0 bases from J, leaving 11 bases between. Per germline, CDR1 SEHNR and CDR2 FQNEAQ (reference sequence). CDR3 bases: TGTGCCAGCAGCCCCGCAGGAAGCTCCTATAATTCACCCCTCCACTTT. Its protein is CASSPAGSSYNSPLHF.

The rearrangement joins TRBV6-1 to TRBJ1-2; 9 nucleotides match TRBD1. The germline V gene has CDR1 MNHNS and CDR2 SASEGT. This CDR3 has 15 amino acids. The ends lost 6 bases at V and 5 bases at J; junction bases unmatched: 10. The CDR3, as DNA: TGTGCCAGCAGCACGCCGGGACAGGGAAGATATGGCTACACCTTC. Its protein product is CASSTPGQGRYGYTF.